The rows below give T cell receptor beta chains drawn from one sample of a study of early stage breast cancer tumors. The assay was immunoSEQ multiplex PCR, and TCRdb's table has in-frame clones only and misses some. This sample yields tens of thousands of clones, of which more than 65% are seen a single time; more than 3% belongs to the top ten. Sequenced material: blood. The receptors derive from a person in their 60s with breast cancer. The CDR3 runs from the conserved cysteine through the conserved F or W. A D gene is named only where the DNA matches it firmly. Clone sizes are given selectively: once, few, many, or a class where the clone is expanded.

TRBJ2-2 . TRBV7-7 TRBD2 CASSLRGGTNTGELFF TGTGCTAGCAGCTTGAGGGGAGGGACGAACACCGGGGAGCTGTTTTTT
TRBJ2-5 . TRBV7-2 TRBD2 CASSPLAGKEETQYF TGTGCCAGCAGCCCCCTAGCGGGAAAGGAAGAGACCCAGTACTTC
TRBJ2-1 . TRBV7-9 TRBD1 CASRPKTGAGNNEQFF TGTGCCAGCAGACCTAAGACAGGGGCAGGTAACAATGAGCAGTTCTTC
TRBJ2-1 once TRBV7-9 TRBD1 CASSLGQGEYNEQFF TGTGCCAGCAGCTTAGGACAGGGGGAGTACAATGAGCAGTTCTTC
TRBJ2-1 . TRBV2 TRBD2 CASTPLGAGGFEQFF TGTGCCAGCACTCCACTAGGGGCGGGAGGGTTTGAGCAGTTCTTC
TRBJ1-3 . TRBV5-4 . CARKGTPENTIYF TGTGCCAGAAAAGGGACCCCCGAAAACACCATATATTTT
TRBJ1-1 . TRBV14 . CASSQDSSRTEAFF TGTGCCAGCAGCCAAGATTCGTCCAGGACTGAAGCTTTCTTT
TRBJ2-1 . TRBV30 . CACLRRGEQFF TGTGCCTGTCTTAGGAGGGGTGAGCAGTTCTTC
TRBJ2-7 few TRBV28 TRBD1 CASSSDRGRPPAYEQYF TGTGCCAGCAGCTCCGACAGGGGGCGCCCCCCGGCCTACGAGCAGTACTTC
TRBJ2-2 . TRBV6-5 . CASSYTQNTGELFF TGTGCCAGCAGTTACACCCAGAACACCGGGGAGCTGTTTTTT
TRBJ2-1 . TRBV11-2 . CASSLLPREQFF TGTGCCAGCAGCTTACTCCCTCGGGAGCAGTTCTTC
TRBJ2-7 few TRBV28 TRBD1 CASSSGQGARNEQYF TGTGCCAGCAGCTCCGGACAGGGGGCGCGGAACGAGCAGTACTTC
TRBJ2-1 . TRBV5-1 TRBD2 CASSSVGTSDNEQFF TGCGCCAGCAGCTCCGTGGGGACTAGCGACAATGAGCAGTTCTTC
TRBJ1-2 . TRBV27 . CASSGENYGYTF TGTGCCAGCAGTGGAGAGAACTATGGCTACACCTTC
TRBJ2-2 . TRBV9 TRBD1 CASSADLGTGGTGELFF TGTGCCAGCAGCGCGGACCTTGGGACAGGGGGGACCGGGGAGCTGTTTTTT
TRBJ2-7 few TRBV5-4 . CASSLVPQSTYEQYF TGTGCCAGCAGCTTGGTACCGCAGAGTACCTACGAGCAGTACTTC
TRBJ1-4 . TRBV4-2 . CASSPLLGPESEKLFF TGTGCCAGCAGCCCACTCTTAGGGCCCGAGAGTGAAAAACTGTTTTTT